One and the same sample provided the 19 T cell receptor beta chains below, sequenced in a study of a mutant IDH1 vaccine in newly diagnosed glioma. Time point: baseline, week 1 (first vaccination visit). Treatment in this sample: pre-vaccination baseline after standard-of-care therapy. This table comes from immunoSEQ multiplex PCR, and its TCRdb copy is limited to in-frame clones, with some not included. The repertoire has over 20,000 clones, about 89% of them found once; the top ten carry approximately 8.4%. Here the sequenced sample was PBMCs, taken from a glioma patient treated with radiotherapy, temozolomide or both. The source is a man in his thirties or forties with glioma.

Comment on this clone: A read error may produce the germline difference seen at one junction end. The V gene is TRBV11-3, the J gene TRBJ2-7; TRBD2 agrees at 7 bases. Germline V gene lookup returns CDR1 SGHNT and CDR2 YENEEA. The CDR3 sequence is 12 residues long. CDR3 amino acids: CAVESGRGVGIF. The CDR3 coding sequence is TGTGCCGTGGAATCAGGGAGGGGCGTGGGGATCTTC.

Of note for this clone: Sequence at one end of the junction differs from germline and may be a read error. Other nucleotide sequences in the sample specify the same CDR3. The CDR3 spells CASSLDWNTEAFF. DNA of the CDR3: TGCGCCAGCAGCCTCGACTGGAACACCGAAGCTTTCTTT. The chain recombines TRBV4-1 with TRBJ1-1; unclear D gene. The germline V gene has CDR1 MGHRA and CDR2 YSYEKL. The CDR3 length is 13 residues.

There are a few counts of this clone. Other nucleotide sequences from this sample produce the same CDR3. The rearrangement links TRBV5-1 to TRBJ1-1; maybe TRBD1 (6 bases). The ends were cut back, 0 bases at V and 3 bases at J, with 15 bases in the middle. CDR3 size: 16 residues. Germline CDR1 reads SGHRS; CDR2 reads YFSETQ. As DNA, the CDR3 is TGCGCCAGCAGCTTGGCTCTGACAGGACGAGACACTGAAGCTTTCTTT. As protein: CASSLALTGRDTEAFF.

This chain uses TRBV6-5 with TRBJ2-7; D is ambiguous. Per germline, CDR1 MNHEY and CDR2 SVGAGI. V was clipped by 2 bases and J by 5 bases, with 7 bases between them. This CDR3 contains 12 residues. The CDR3 reads CASSYTLDEQYF. The CDR3 DNA follows: TGTGCCAGCAGTTACACACTCGACGAGCAGTACTTC.

This clone was observed a single time. V is TRBV5-4 and J is TRBJ2-1; 11 positions agree with TRBD2. The V gene's germline CDR1 is SGHNT and CDR2 YYREEE (reference sequence). The CDR3 extends over 15 amino acids. Trimming cost V 4 bases and J 7 bases; bases outside gene matches: 7. CDR3 coding DNA: TGTGCCAGCAGCCCGGGACTAGCGGATACAAATGAGCAGTTCTTC. This gives the protein CASSPGLADTNEQFF.

V gene TRBV29-1 combines with J gene TRBJ2-4; tentatively, D is TRBD1 (6 bases). Germline-derived CDR1 and CDR2 are SQVTM and ANQGSEA. This CDR3 comprises 14 residues. V lost 7 bases, J lost 0 bases, and 13 bases lay in between. Here the CDR3 reads CSAGTPEAKNIQYF. The DNA for the CDR3 is TGCAGCGCTGGGACACCCGAAGCCAAAAACATTCAGTACTTC. Using reference TRBV29-1 and TRBJ2-4 for the parts outside the CDR3, the full variable domain is SAVISQKPSRDICQRGTSLTIQCQVDSQVTMMFWYRQQPGQSLTLIATANQGSEATYESGFVIDKFPISRPNLTFSTLTVSNMSPEDSSIYLCSAGTPEAKNIQYFGAGTRLSVL.

V and J are TRBV6-5 and TRBJ2-1; D might be TRBD1 or TRBD2, each matching 5 bases. The ends were cut back, 5 bases at V and 6 bases at J, with 11 bases in the middle. Germline CDR1 reads MNHEY; CDR2 reads SVGAGI. The CDR3 spans 13 residues. The CDR3 DNA sequence: TGTGCCAGCAGTCCGGGACGCAGCAATGAGCAGTTCTTC. Encoded protein: CASSPGRSNEQFF.

The chain has TRBV9 and TRBJ2-3; the D gene is possibly TRBD1 (7 bases). The germline CDR1 and CDR2 sequences are SGDLS and YYNGEE. Trimming took off 3 bases at V and 7 bases at J, with 18 bases between the two ends. The length of the CDR3 is 15 residues. Here the CDR3 DNA reads TGTGCCAGCAGCGCCGGACAGGCGGGGAGAAATACGCAGTATTTT. As protein: CASSAGQAGRNTQYF.

This chain links TRBV7-2 with TRBJ2-7, with TRBD2 matching over 12 bases. The CDR3 covers 16 residues. Germline-derived CDR1 and CDR2 are SGHTA and FQGNSA. The J segment lost 5 bases and the V segment lost 5 bases, leaving 10 bases of the junction unmatched. As DNA, the CDR3 is TGTGCCAGCAGCCCTTGGACTAGCGGGATGTTTGACGAGCAGTACTTC. Amino acid sequence: CASSPWTSGMFDEQYF. The entire variable domain, with the rest obtained from reference TRBV7-2 and TRBJ2-7, is as follows: GAGVSQSPSNKVTEKGKDVELRCDPISGHTALYWYRQSLGQGLEFLIYFQGNSAPDKSGLPSDRFSAERTGGSVSTLTIQRTQQEDSAVYLCASSPWTSGMFDEQYFGPGTRLTVT.

The rearrangement uses TRBV19 and TRBJ1-5; 9 positions agree with TRBD1. The CDR3 is made up of 14 amino acids. Per germline, CDR1 LNHDA and CDR2 SQIVND (reference sequence). The V segment lost 7 bases and the J segment 4 bases; nucleotides outside the gene matches: 5. The DNA of the CDR3 is TGTGCCAGTAACCGAGGACAGGGGAATCAGCCCCAGCATTTT. Its protein is CASNRGQGNQPQHF. Filled out from reference TRBV19 and TRBJ1-5, the complete variable domain reads DGGITQSPKYLFRKEGQNVTLSCEQNLNHDAMYWYRQDPGQGLRLIYYSQIVNDFQKGDIAEGYSVSREKKESFPLTVTSAQKNPTAFYLCASNRGQGNQPQHFGDGTRLSIL.

V gene TRBV29-1 combines with J gene TRBJ1-2; D is undetermined. This CDR3 spans 13 amino acids. Germline CDR1 reads SQVTM; CDR2 reads ANQGSEA. With 1 base removed from V and 8 bases from J, the gap between germline ends came to 14 bases. The CDR3 reads CSVEVKGHGGYTF. The CDR3 nucleotides read TGCAGCGTTGAAGTTAAGGGCCACGGGGGCTACACCTTC.

The chain uses TRBV6-1 and TRBJ1-1, with D maybe TRBD1 (5 bases). CDR3 length: 13 amino acids. The V and J ends lost 6 bases and 5 bases respectively, with 13 bases between them. Germline CDR1 and CDR2: MNHNS and SASEGT. The CDR3 spells CASSPRQITEAFF. The CDR3 nucleotides are TGTGCCAGCAGCCCAAGACAGATAACTGAAGCTTTCTTT.

The chain uses TRBV29-1 and TRBJ2-2, with 8 bases lining up with TRBD1. The CDR3 runs 13 residues. The V gene's germline CDR1 is SQVTM and CDR2 ANQGSEA. V gave up 3 bases and J gave up 5 bases; unmatched junction bases: 2. CDR3 loop: CSVDRGRTGELFF. CDR3 in DNA: TGCAGCGTTGACAGGGGGCGGACCGGGGAGCTGTTTTTT.

The gene calls are TRBV5-1 and TRBJ1-3, with a weak D call TRBD1 (5 bases). The CDR3 has 16 amino acids. V was pared by 1 base and J by 4 bases, with 15 bases between. The germline V gene has CDR1 SGHRS and CDR2 YFSETQ. CDR3 in amino acids: CASSLSSGAAGNTIYF. The DNA for the CDR3 is TGCGCCAGCAGCTTGTCTTCCGGGGCCGCAGGAAACACCATATATTTT.

This rearrangement joins TRBV27 to TRBJ1-1; D might be TRBD1 (5 bases). V was cut by 6 bases and J by 5 bases, with 16 bases left in between. The CDR3 covers 14 residues. CDR1 is MNHEY and CDR2 is SMNVEV in the germline V gene (reference sequence). For the CDR3, the DNA is TGTGCCAGCAGCCCCGACGGGGGGGGGACTGAAGCTTTCTTT. Translated: CASSPDGGGTEAFF.

CDR3 nucleotides: TGCAGTGGAGTCTATGGAAACACCATATATTTT. Translating it yields CSGVYGNTIYF. The chain is built from TRBV20-1 and TRBJ1-3; unclear D gene. The length of the CDR3 is 11 residues. Germline assignment: CDR1 DFQATT and CDR2 SNEGSKA (reference sequence). The germline V and J ends were trimmed by 7 bases and 3 bases, with 7 bases remaining between them.

This chain joins TRBV25-1 and TRBJ1-1; D is ambiguous. The germline CDR1 and CDR2 sequences are MGHDK and SYGVNS. The V end was cut by 4 bases, the J end by 1 base, with 10 bases between. The CDR3 runs 14 residues. The CDR3 nucleotides read TGTGCCAGCAGTGCACTACTTGGGAACACTGAAGCTTTCTTT. Translating it yields CASSALLGNTEAFF. Drawing the rest from reference TRBV25-1 and TRBJ1-1, the complete variable domain is EADIYQTPRYLVIGTGKKITLECSQTMGHDKMYWYQQDPGMELHLIHYSYGVNSTEKGDLSSESTVSRIRTEHFPLTLESARPSHTSQYLCASSALLGNTEAFFGQGTRLTVV.

This rearrangement joins TRBV11-3 to TRBJ2-3, with D unresolved. This CDR3 is built from 14 residues. The V end lost 1 base, the J end lost 2 bases, and 7 bases lay between the germline ends. Germline V gives CDR1 SGHNT, CDR2 YENEEA. The CDR3 DNA is TGTGCCAGCAGCTTAGGACCTGACACAGATACGCAGTATTTT. It codes for CASSLGPDTDTQYF.

The V gene is TRBV2, the J gene TRBJ1-1; 7 nucleotides agree with TRBD1. CDR3 length: 13 amino acids. V lost 5 bases and J lost 7; bases outside the gene matches: 7. Germline V gene sequence: CDR1 SNHLY, CDR2 FYNNEI. CDR3 bases: TGTGCCAGCAGTTACTATGGACAGGATGAAGCTTTCTTT. This encodes CASSYYGQDEAFF.